In this sample, the clone carrying this T cell receptor beta chain turned up a few times. TCRdb reprocessed the 5' RACE reads via MiXCR and lists one record per CDR3 protein. The sample carries 1.5 million to 2 million distinct CDR3 sequences, 25% to 35% recorded once. This sample was taken from a study of identical twins. This CDR3 spans 15 amino acids. Trimming cost V 5 bases and J 13 bases; bases outside gene matches: 16. The germline V gene has CDR1 SGHRS and CDR2 YFSETQ. Sequencing was done on a sample of cord blood. The clonotype was recovered from a newborn girl in good health. The chain couples TRBV5-1 to TRBJ2-4; TRBD1 aligns across 9 bases. The CDR3 coding sequence is TGCGCCAGCAGGCCCCGGGACAGGGCTAATGACAAGCAGTACTTC. Translated: CASRPRDRANDKQYF.